Below, one TCR beta chain is given with its context. The data derive from a study of cytomegalovirus exposure and HLA in healthy donors. Looked up from germline, CDR1 is SGHDN and CDR2 is FVKESK. This CDR3 spans 14 amino acids. The V segment lost 5 bases and the J segment 3 bases; nucleotides outside the gene matches: 3. The primer mix had 60 Vbeta and 13 Jbeta primers. Using immunoSEQ multiplex PCR, the repertoire was profiled, and TCRdb retains in-frame clones only, with some absent. The sample lists around 110,000 clones, approximately 9.4% occurring once. This sequence joins TRBV14 and TRBJ2-7, with 11 bases that match TRBD1. The specimen sequenced was PBMCs. This clonotype was obtained from a man in his thirties or forties in good health and CMV-seronegative. This CDR3 reads CASSSGTGGYEQYF. The CDR3 DNA is TGTGCCAGCAGCAGCGGGACAGGGGGCTACGAGCAGTACTTC.